The clone carrying this T cell receptor beta chain has more than one count but fewer than ten. Antigen: not known. These data come from a study of beta chain features in type 1 diabetes. General observations from the study: In comparison with healthy donors, patients had naive, central memory and Treg TCRB repertoires that appeared more similar. Shorter TCRB CDR3s, moderately but significantly so, were found in Type 1 diabetes patients in all four CD4+ subsets.

Every isolated RNA sample was fully reverse transcribed, so sequencing captured expressed TCRB transcripts. Measured with immunoSEQ multiplex PCR; TCRdb has only the in-frame clones, and not every one. The repertoire holds around 150,000 clones, with about 9% as singletons. Germline V gene lookup returns CDR1 SGHDN and CDR2 FVKESK. J gave up 7 bases and V 0 bases, and 4 bases lay outside the gene matches. The CDR3 loop spans 14 amino acids. Sorted populations all had greater than 95% purity. Specimen: central memory CD4+ T cells from blood. The chain joins TRBV14 to TRBJ1-2; 8 bases line up with TRBD1. The source is a woman aged 18-30 years with type 1 diabetes. CDR3 loop: CASSQDRGRGGYTF. The CDR3 DNA reads as TGTGCCAGCAGCCAAGACAGGGGGCGAGGTGGCTACACCTTC.